These 24 T cell receptor beta chains share one sample of origin, sequenced in a study of CD8 T cells in ankylosing spondylitis. Overall study findings and caveats: Seemingly distinctive of ankylosing spondylitis blood was a TCR beta motif formed by eight highly homologous variants.

Their cognate antigens are unknown. TCRdb fed the 5' RACE reads into MiXCR, producing one record per CDR3 protein. The profile shows almost 400,000 distinct CDR3 sequences, about a fifth of them singletons. The sample taken for sequencing was blood, either unsorted or a sorted T cell fraction (not recorded which). All receptors come from a male donor with ankylosing spondylitis.

This clonotype was seen only once. V usage is TRBV28 and J usage is TRBJ2-1; no definite D call. Germline CDR1 reads MDHEN; CDR2 reads SYDVKM. With 5 bases removed from V and 7 bases from J, the gap between germline ends came to 18 bases. The CDR3 has 15 residues. The CDR3 sequence: CASSASWSLTNEQFF. CDR3 DNA sequence: TGTGCCAGCAGTGCGAGCTGGAGTCTTACAAATGAGCAGTTCTTC.

This rearrangement joins TRBV23-1 to TRBJ2-2; 8 bases match TRBD2. Being an ORF, TRBV23-1 has a function that is uncertain. Unmatched junction bases numbered 9, after V lost 5 bases and J lost 4 bases. This CDR3 has 16 amino acids. The DNA of the CDR3 is TGCGCCAGCAGTGCCTCAGGGAGCGGGAGCACCGGGGAGCTGTTTTTT. Translated, it gives CASSASGSGSTGELFF.

The chain combines TRBV7-2 with TRBJ2-2; D may be TRBD2 (6 bases). V was pared by 3 bases and J by 4 bases, with 15 bases between. This CDR3 has 16 amino acids. CDR1 is SGHTA, CDR2 FQGNSA, per germline. CDR3 sequence (DNA): TGTGCCAGCAGCTTCAGGACGGGAGCGATCACCGGGGAGCTGTTTTTT. Translating gives CASSFRTGAITGELFF.

The V and J genes are TRBV18 and TRBJ1-4; 7 bases agree with TRBD1. V was clipped by 5 bases and J by 6 bases; unmatched bases: 6. Germline-derived CDR1 and CDR2 are KGHSH and LQKENI. This CDR3 has 14 amino acids. In DNA, the CDR3 is TGTGCCAGCTCAGTCCGGGACAGAGATGAAAAACTGTTTTTT. Residues: CASSVRDRDEKLFF.

The gene calls are TRBV5-1 and TRBJ2-5; TRBD2 is a possible D gene (6 bases). Germline CDR1 SGHRS, CDR2 YFSETQ. The CDR3 is 15 residues long. V lost 2 bases, J lost 0 bases, and 11 bases lay in between. The CDR3 DNA follows: TGCGCCAGCAGCTTCATCGGAGGGGACCAAGAGACCCAGTACTTC. Its protein product is CASSFIGGDQETQYF. Based on the CDR3 plus reference TRBV5-1 and TRBJ2-5, the full variable domain is KAGVTQTPRYLIKTRGQQVTLSCSPISGHRSVSWYQQTPGQGLQFLFEYFSETQRNKGNFPGRFSGRQFSNSRSEMNVSTLELGDSALYLCASSFIGGDQETQYFGPGTRLLVL.

The table lists this clonotype with a count of one. The V gene is TRBV14, the J gene TRBJ1-2, with 10 bases matching TRBD1. The CDR3 has 13 amino acids. V gave up 6 bases and J gave up 6 bases; unmatched junction bases: 4. The germline V gene encodes CDR1 SGHDN and CDR2 FVKESK. CDR3 nucleotides: TGTGCCAGCAGTCCGGGACAGGGGAATGGCTACACCTTC. Residues: CASSPGQGNGYTF. Drawing the rest from reference TRBV14 and TRBJ1-2, the complete variable domain is EAGVTQFPSHSVIEKGQTVTLRCDPISGHDNLYWYRRVMGKEIKFLLHFVKESKQDESGMPNNRFLAERTGGTYSTLKVQPAELEDSGVYFCASSPGQGNGYTFGSGTRLTVV.

The chain joins TRBV5-1 to TRBJ2-5, with 10 nucleotides matching TRBD1. V lost 1 base, J lost 5 bases, and 8 bases stayed unmatched. This CDR3 spans 16 amino acids. Germline V gene data show CDR1 as SGHRS and CDR2 as YFSETQ. CDR3 region: CASSLSTGGAWETQYF. The CDR3 DNA reads as TGCGCCAGCAGCTTGTCGACAGGGGGCGCGTGGGAGACCCAGTACTTC.

This clonotype was counted between two and nine times. The chain uses TRBV12-3 or TRBV12-4 and TRBJ2-5; perhaps D is TRBD1 or TRBD2 (5 bases each). V lost 3 bases, J lost 6 bases, and 11 bases lay in between. The CDR3 loop spans 13 amino acids. The CDR3 protein is CASSLRGVKTQYF. The DNA of the CDR3 is TGTGCCAGCAGTTTGAGAGGGGTGAAGACCCAGTACTTC.

The chain has TRBV20-1 and TRBJ2-1; maybe TRBD1 (7 bases). Germline lookup yields CDR1 DFQATT and CDR2 SNEGSKA (reference sequence). V lost 3 bases to trimming and J lost 4 bases, with 16 bases between them. This CDR3 is 15 amino acids long. The CDR3 here is CSASRQGGFYNEQFF. In nucleotides, the CDR3 is TGCAGTGCTAGCCGACAGGGAGGTTTTTACAATGAGCAGTTCTTC.

This clonotype has only a few counts. This chain connects TRBV12-3 or TRBV12-4 to TRBJ2-4; 8 bases match TRBD1. This CDR3 region has 16 residues. Trimming cost V 6 bases and J 4 bases; bases outside gene matches: 11. CDR3 nucleotide sequence: TGTGCCAGCAGCCTCGGACAGGGCCGGCTTAAAAACATTCAGTACTTC. It encodes CASSLGQGRLKNIQYF.

The chain uses TRBV28 and TRBJ2-2; D gene uncertain. Trimming removed 11 bases at V and 8 bases at J, with 18 bases between. Germline assignment: CDR1 MDHEN and CDR2 SYDVKM. This CDR3 is built from 13 residues. In DNA, the CDR3 is TGTGCCGGGCTAGGGCTTCGAGGAGGGGAGCTGTTTTTT. Residues: CAGLGLRGGELFF.

This clonotype has at least ten counts. The rearrangement uses TRBV4-2 and TRBJ2-1; weak D call: TRBD1 (6 bases). The germline V and J ends were trimmed by 3 bases and 13 bases, with 16 bases remaining between them. Germline CDR1 reads LGHNA; CDR2 reads YNFKEQ. CDR3 size: 13 residues. The CDR3 nucleotides are TGTGCCAGCAGCCAGGGCGATGGGGACAAACAGTTCTTC. Residues: CASSQGDGDKQFF.

In its sample, this clonotype was seen many times. This rearrangement joins TRBV20-1 to TRBJ2-1; D call uncertain. CDR1 is DFQATT, CDR2 SNEGSKA, per germline (reference sequence). Trimming left V 6 bases short and J 0 bases short, with 9 bases between. The CDR3 is 13 amino acids. Written as DNA, the CDR3 is TGCAGTGCCCGCAGCCGCTCCTACAATGAGCAGTTCTTC. It translates to CSARSRSYNEQFF.

The V gene is TRBV29-1, the J gene TRBJ2-7; D not certain. Trimming stripped 4 bases from V and 3 bases from J, with 16 bases between. Germline V gene lookup returns CDR1 SQVTM and CDR2 ANQGSEA. The CDR3 extends over 14 amino acids. In DNA form, the CDR3 reads TGCAGCGTTGGTACCCAGGTGGTTGGCTACGAGCAGTACTTC. Translation: CSVGTQVVGYEQYF.

The gene calls are TRBV11-1 and TRBJ1-1; TRBD1 is a possible D gene (6 bases). This CDR3 contains 18 residues. Trimming took off 5 bases at V and 6 bases at J, with 28 bases between the two ends. Per germline, CDR1 SGHAT and CDR2 FQDESV (reference sequence). The CDR3 bases are TGTGCCAGCAGCCCCGATCCATCAGGAAAGCCGGGGGCGCCTGAAGCTTTCTTT. This encodes CASSPDPSGKPGAPEAFF. Looking up the rest from reference TRBV11-1 and TRBJ1-1 gives the full variable domain: EAEVAQSPRYKITEKSQAVAFWCDPISGHATLYWYRQILGQGPELLVQFQDESVVDDSQLPKDRFSAERLKGVDSTLKIQPAELGDSAMYLCASSPDPSGKPGAPEAFFGQGTRLTVV.

This clonotype was observed a few times. This sequence joins TRBV15 and TRBJ2-4, with 10 bases matching TRBD1. The germline V gene encodes CDR1 LNHNV and CDR2 YYDKDF (reference sequence). J gave up 7 bases and V 2 bases, and 5 bases lay outside the gene matches. CDR3 length: 15 residues. CDR3 in amino acids: CATSRLTDRGNIQYF. The CDR3 DNA sequence: TGTGCCACCAGCAGATTGACGGACAGGGGGAACATTCAGTACTTC.

The rearrangement joins TRBV12-3 or TRBV12-4 to TRBJ2-2; weak D call: TRBD1 (6 bases). V was shortened by 6 bases and J by 1 base, with 18 bases between the two germline ends. The CDR3 is 17 amino acids. CDR3 nucleotide sequence: TGTGCCAGCAGCCTTAAAGGGGGAAACCTGAACACCGGGGAGCTGTTTTTT. Amino acids: CASSLKGGNLNTGELFF.

This clonotype was picked up a small number of times. The chain combines TRBV7-2 with TRBJ2-1, with 13 bases matching TRBD2. Germline loops: CDR1 SGHTA, CDR2 FQGNSA. V lost 5 bases to trimming and J lost 9 bases; unmatched junction nucleotides: 7. The CDR3 sequence is 15 residues long. The CDR3 sequence: CASSGGLAGVVEQFF. CDR3 in DNA: TGTGCCAGCAGCGGCGGACTAGCGGGAGTGGTTGAGCAGTTCTTC.

The sample holds many counts of this clonotype. The chain couples TRBV12-3 or TRBV12-4 to TRBJ2-2; 9 bases match TRBD1. This CDR3 is built from 16 residues. V was pared by 6 bases and J by 1 base, with 6 bases of the junction left unmatched. The CDR3 DNA reads TGTGCCAGCAGGGACAGGGGAGGAGGGAACACCGGGGAGCTGTTTTTT. This codes for CASRDRGGGNTGELFF.

In this sample, this clonotype turned up a few times. The chain employs TRBV20-1 and TRBJ2-1; D remains unclear. This CDR3 region has 16 residues. CDR1 is DFQATT, CDR2 SNEGSKA, per germline (reference sequence). The germline V and J ends were trimmed by 2 bases and 2 bases, with 16 bases remaining between them. The CDR3 nucleotides read TGCAGTGCTAGATTTTATTCAGCTAATACCTACAATGAGCAGTTCTTC. This gives the protein CSARFYSANTYNEQFF.

In its sample, this clonotype was seen many times. The V and J genes are TRBV27 and TRBJ2-1; D is perhaps TRBD1 (6 bases). The germline V and J ends were trimmed by 3 bases and 6 bases, with 21 bases remaining between them. CDR1 is MNHEY and CDR2 is SMNVEV in the germline V gene (reference sequence). The CDR3 covers 17 residues. The CDR3 sequence is CASSFCGAQGMCNEQFF. The CDR3 bases are TGTGCCAGCAGTTTTTGTGGGGCTCAGGGGATGTGCAATGAGCAGTTCTTC.

J is TRBJ2-1 and V is TRBV12-3 or TRBV12-4, with D possibly TRBD2 on 5 matching bases. V lost 6 bases and J lost 2, with 14 bases in between. This CDR3 has 15 residues. CDR3 DNA sequence: TGTGCCAGCAGCCGACTACCACCTACCTACAATGAGCAGTTCTTC. Residues: CASSRLPPTYNEQFF.

This clonotype appeared a few times. The CDR3: CASRDRGDTGELFF. The DNA of the CDR3 is TGTGCCAGTAGGGACAGGGGGGACACCGGGGAGCTGTTTTTT. The chain links TRBV12-3 or TRBV12-4 to TRBJ2-2, with TRBD1 identical over 11 bases. The CDR3 loop spans 14 amino acids. J lost 3 bases, V lost 9 bases, and 3 bases had no gene match.

The chain links TRBV2 to TRBJ2-3; D tentatively fits TRBD1 or TRBD2 (7 bases each). Trimming left V 6 bases short and J 6 bases short, with 16 bases between. CDR3 length: 14 residues. CDR1 is SNHLY, CDR2 FYNNEI, per germline. CDR3 amino acids: CASRTGSSGDTQYF. CDR3 nucleotide sequence: TGTGCCAGCAGGACAGGGTCTAGCGGTGATACGCAGTATTTT.